Presented here are 29 T cell receptor beta chains from one specimen sequenced in a study of blood T cell repertoires in COVID-19. Some clones are missing from TCRdb's copy, which holds only in-frame ones; the method was immunoSEQ multiplex PCR. The sample has fewer than 200,000 clones; approximately 81% are singletons. Sequenced input: peripheral blood. The receptors shown here come from a woman in her forties or fifties with COVID-19, enrolled during active disease.

In nucleotides, the CDR3 is TGCGCCAGCAGCCAAGATTTCGGGGGGCCGGTTGAGCAGTTCTTC. Protein sequence: CASSQDFGGPVEQFF. This chain connects TRBV4-1 to TRBJ2-1; D is possibly TRBD2 (7 bases). CDR1 and CDR2 from the germline V gene are MGHRA and YSYEKL. CDR3 length: 15 residues. Trimming removed 0 bases from V and 9 bases from J, with 15 bases in between.

The chain recombines TRBV9 with TRBJ2-7, with 9 bases lining up with TRBD1. The CDR3 is made up of 13 amino acids. The J segment lost 5 bases and the V segment lost 0 bases, leaving 0 bases of the junction unmatched. Germline values: CDR1 SGDLS, CDR2 YYNGEE. CDR3 coding DNA: TGTGCCAGCAGCGTAGGACAGGGGGACGAGCAGTACTTC. Translating gives CASSVGQGDEQYF.

The gene calls are TRBV19 and TRBJ2-5, with D tentatively TRBD2 (7 bases). Looked up from germline, CDR1 is LNHDA and CDR2 is SQIVND (reference sequence). There are 14 residues in the CDR3. V shed 3 bases and J shed 3 bases, with 11 bases lying between them. The DNA of the CDR3 is TGTGCCAGTAGTATGTGGGGGGGCGAAGAGACCCAGTACTTC. Translating it yields CASSMWGGEETQYF. The full variable domain, rest sourced from reference TRBV19 and TRBJ2-5, is DGGITQSPKYLFRKEGQNVTLSCEQNLNHDAMYWYRQDPGQGLRLIYYSQIVNDFQKGDIAEGYSVSREKKESFPLTVTSAQKNPTAFYLCASSMWGGEETQYFGPGTRLLVL.

V is TRBV4-1 and J is TRBJ1-2; 9 bases align to TRBD1. V dropped 0 bases and J dropped 3; count of bases not matched to a gene: 11. Germline V gene data show CDR1 as MGHRA and CDR2 as YSYEKL. This CDR3 has 18 amino acids. The CDR3 protein is CASSQDMNRGPTYYGYTF. The CDR3 coding sequence is TGCGCCAGCAGCCAAGATATGAACAGGGGGCCCACTTACTATGGCTACACCTTC.

V gene TRBV5-8 combines with J gene TRBJ2-7; TRBD1 aligns across 9 bases. CDR3 length: 14 residues. Germline trimming cut 4 bases from V and 3 bases from J; bases unmatched to any gene: 5. The germline gives CDR1 SGHTS, CDR2 YDEGEE. CDR3 sequence: CASSQRTGVYEQYF. As DNA, the CDR3 is TGTGCCAGCAGCCAGAGGACAGGGGTCTACGAGCAGTACTTC.

The J gene is TRBJ1-1, the V gene TRBV5-4; 7 bases fit TRBD1. The junction had 15 bases not matched to a gene; V was cut back by 4 bases and J by 0 bases. The germline CDR1 and CDR2 sequences are SGHNT and YYREEE (reference sequence). This CDR3 has 18 amino acids. The CDR3 nucleotides read TGTGCCAGCAGCAGGGGGCGAGGGAGTGACACCCTGAACACTGAAGCTTTCTTT. Its translation is CASSRGRGSDTLNTEAFF.

Only one count was recorded for this clone. The gene calls are TRBV5-1 and TRBJ2-3; the D gene is possibly TRBD2 (7 bases). CDR3 length: 19 amino acids. CDR1 is SGHRS, CDR2 YFSETQ, per germline. V lost 2 bases, J lost 7 bases, and 29 bases lay in between. The CDR3 region has the DNA TGCGCCAGCAGCTTTGCGTTCGGCGGGGGCGAGGGAAAATCAAATACGCAGTATTTT. It is translated as CASSFAFGGGEGKSNTQYF.

The gene calls are TRBV18 and TRBJ2-4; possible D gene TRBD1, 5 bases. Trimming cost V 3 bases and J 7 bases, with 10 bases left between them. CDR1 is KGHSH, CDR2 LQKENI, per germline. The CDR3 sequence is 13 residues long. CDR3 sequence reads: CASSPPTGNIQYF. CDR3 bases: TGTGCCAGCTCACCTCCAACAGGCAACATTCAGTACTTC.

The count of this clone is one. The sample carries other DNA sequences with the same CDR3. The rearrangement uses TRBV18 and TRBJ1-5, with no clear D. With 0 bases removed from V and 2 bases from J, the gap between germline ends came to 5 bases. The CDR3 sequence is 14 residues long. Per the germline V gene, CDR1 is KGHSH and CDR2 is LQKENI. CDR3 coding DNA: TGTGCCAGCTCACCACCCGGGGGCAATCAGCCCCAGCATTTT. It specifies CASSPPGGNQPQHF. The full variable domain, its missing parts supplied by reference TRBV18 and TRBJ1-5, is NAGVMQNPRHLVRRRGQEARLRCSPMKGHSHVYWYRQLPEEGLKFMVYLQKENIIDESGMPKERFSAEFPKEGPSILRIQQVVRGDSAAYFCASSPPGGNQPQHFGDGTRLSIL.

This chain joins TRBV6-5 and TRBJ2-2; weak D call: TRBD1 (6 bases). The CDR3 length is 16 residues. The germline CDR1 and CDR2 sequences are MNHEY and SVGAGI. Trimming pared 0 bases from V and 1 base from J, leaving 9 bases between. In DNA form, the CDR3 reads TGTGCCAGCAGTTACTCGGGACACCGGAACACCGGGGAGCTGTTTTTT. Residues: CASSYSGHRNTGELFF.

The chain employs TRBV28 and TRBJ2-7; 9 bases agree with TRBD1. The ends lost 5 bases at V and 5 bases at J; junction bases unmatched: 13. Per the germline V gene, CDR1 is MDHEN and CDR2 is SYDVKM. The CDR3 sequence is 16 residues long. CDR3 sequence: CASSPGIRDRVNEQYF. CDR3 sequence (DNA): TGTGCCAGCAGTCCTGGTATCCGGGACAGGGTCAACGAGCAGTACTTC.

J is TRBJ1-6 and V is TRBV4-1; D gene uncertain. In germline, CDR1 is MGHRA, CDR2 YSYEKL. The V end lost 4 bases, the J end lost 6 bases, and 19 bases lay between the germline ends. CDR3 length equals 17 residues. CDR3 in DNA: TGCGCCAGCAGCCGGCGGGCCGAGCGGGGTATTAATTCACCCCTCCACTTT. Encoded protein: CASSRRAERGINSPLHF.

V is TRBV7-9 and J is TRBJ1-1; no reliable D call. Trimming shortened V by 2 bases and J by 7 bases, and 8 bases separated the two germline ends. The CDR3 runs to 12 residues. The germline gives CDR1 SEHNR, CDR2 FQNEAQ (reference sequence). The CDR3 is CASSLSGSEAFF. As DNA, the CDR3 is TGTGCCAGCAGCTTATCTGGGAGTGAAGCTTTCTTT.

In regard to this clone: Other nucleotide sequences from this sample produce the same CDR3. V is TRBV19 and J is TRBJ2-1, with 7 bases matching TRBD2. Germline loops: CDR1 LNHDA, CDR2 SQIVND (reference sequence). The CDR3 is 15 residues long. V shed 3 bases, J shed 0 bases, and the junction held 2 bases outside the gene matches. This CDR3 reads CASSMRGNSYNEQFF. CDR3 bases: TGTGCCAGTAGTATGCGGGGGAACTCCTACAATGAGCAGTTCTTC.

About this clone itself: An end of the junction does not agree with germline; a read error may underlie this. J is TRBJ1-1 and V is TRBV18; a weak D match, TRBD1 (6 bases). The CDR3 length is 14 residues. Germline loops: CDR1 KGHSH, CDR2 LQKENI. In nucleotides, the CDR3 is TGTGCCAGCTCAGCACCCCGGACAGTTACTGAAGCTTTCTTT. This translates into CASSAPRTVTEAFF.

The V and J genes are TRBV6-5 and TRBJ2-1; TRBD2 agrees at 8 bases. The length of the CDR3 is 14 residues. The V gene's germline CDR1 is MNHEY and CDR2 SVGAGI. Germline trimming cut 4 bases from V and 7 bases from J; bases unmatched to any gene: 6. CDR3 region: CASSSDSGGNEQFF. CDR3 DNA sequence: TGTGCCAGCAGTTCAGACTCGGGGGGGAATGAGCAGTTCTTC.

The chain joins TRBV29-1 to TRBJ1-2; perhaps TRBD1 as D (6 bases). Trimming cost V 7 bases and J 3 bases, with 9 bases left between them. The V gene's germline CDR1 is SQVTM and CDR2 ANQGSEA. This CDR3 region has 11 residues. The chain's CDR3 is CSEQGDYGYTF. In DNA, the CDR3 is TGCAGCGAACAGGGAGACTATGGCTACACCTTC.

This clone was detected a few times. The chain uses TRBV7-3 and TRBJ2-2; possibly TRBD1 for D (6 bases). CDR3 length: 15 residues. Trimming pared 2 bases from V and 6 bases from J, leaving 13 bases between. Germline values: CDR1 SGHTA, CDR2 FQGTGA. For the CDR3, the DNA is TGTGCCAGCAGCTTACGGACAGAGGGGCCCGGGGAGCTGTTTTTT. As protein: CASSLRTEGPGELFF. The complete variable domain, with remaining parts taken from reference TRBV7-3 and TRBJ2-2, reads GAGVSQTPSNKVTEKGKYVELRCDPISGHTALYWYRQSLGQGPEFLIYFQGTGAADDSGLPNDRFFAVRPEGSVSTLKIQRTERGDSAVYLCASSLRTEGPGELFFGEGSRLTVL.

The chain combines TRBV29-1 with TRBJ1-2; D not certain. In germline, CDR1 is SQVTM, CDR2 ANQGSEA. CDR3 length: 12 residues. V lost 6 bases to trimming and J lost 7 bases, with 15 bases between them. The CDR3 protein is CSVKSASSGYTF. CDR3 coding DNA: TGCAGCGTCAAAAGCGCCTCCTCTGGCTACACCTTC.

CDR3 residues: CASSQVWGDNEQFF. The DNA for the CDR3 is TGTGCCAGCAGCCAAGTATGGGGGGACAATGAGCAGTTCTTC. V and J are TRBV3-1 (or the pseudogene TRBV3-2) and TRBJ2-1; possibly TRBD2 for D (6 bases). The CDR3 spans 14 residues. The germline CDR1 and CDR2 sequences are LGHDT and YNNKEL (reference sequence). V was shortened by 1 base and J by 5 bases, with 9 bases between the two germline ends.

DNA for the CDR3: TGTGCCAGCAGCTTCGGACAGACCTTTGAAGCTTTCTTT. The encoded protein is CASSFGQTFEAFF. The chain is built from TRBV7-9 and TRBJ1-1, with D possibly matching TRBD1 (6 bases). Trimming left V 3 bases short and J 7 bases short, with 12 bases between. Germline CDR1 reads SEHNR; CDR2 reads FQNEAQ (reference sequence). The CDR3 has 13 amino acids.

V and J are TRBV11-1 and TRBJ2-5, with 10 bases identical to TRBD1. Per the germline V gene, CDR1 is SGHAT and CDR2 is FQDESV (reference sequence). The CDR3 is 14 amino acids. J lost 4 bases, V lost 7 bases, and 6 bases had no gene match. As DNA, the CDR3 is TGTGCCAGCACCAAGGACAGGGGGAGAGAGACCCAGTACTTC. It translates to CASTKDRGRETQYF.

V usage is TRBV27 and J usage is TRBJ1-5; D is possibly TRBD1 (5 bases). In germline, CDR1 is MNHEY, CDR2 SMNVEV (reference sequence). The CDR3 spans 17 residues. Trimming shortened V by 1 base and J by 2 bases, and 15 bases separated the two germline ends. The CDR3 here is CASSLFGGEAGNQPQHF. CDR3 DNA: TGTGCCAGCAGTTTATTTGGGGGGGAGGCTGGCAATCAGCCCCAGCATTTT.

J is TRBJ1-5 and V is TRBV27; perhaps TRBD1 as D (6 bases). The germline V gene encodes CDR1 MNHEY and CDR2 SMNVEV (reference sequence). V shed 8 bases and J shed 4 bases, with 15 bases lying between them. The CDR3 is 14 amino acids. The CDR3 DNA is TGTGCCAGCGGCCCTCTCGGGACAAATCAGCCCCAGCATTTT. It encodes CASGPLGTNQPQHF.

CDR3 nucleotide sequence: TGTGCCAGCAGCTCGTGGACAGGGAAAACAACTAATGAAAAACTGTTTTTT. Translation: CASSSWTGKTTNEKLFF. The chain has TRBV13 and TRBJ1-4, with 8 bases aligning to TRBD1. Germline V gene sequence: CDR1 PRHDT, CDR2 FYEKMQ (reference sequence). This CDR3 comprises 17 residues. The trim removed 4 bases at V and 0 bases at J, leaving 7 bases unmatched.

The chain couples TRBV25-1 to TRBJ2-5; the D gene is possibly TRBD1 (6 bases). Germline loops: CDR1 MGHDK, CDR2 SYGVNS. There are 13 residues in the CDR3. Trimming left V 8 bases short and J 2 bases short, with 12 bases between. The CDR3 region has the DNA TGTGCCAGCGGACGTGGGACACAAGAGACCCAGTACTTC. Protein: CASGRGTQETQYF.

The V call is TRBV4-1, the J call TRBJ2-7; D is possibly TRBD1 (5 bases). CDR3 length: 15 amino acids. Per the germline V gene, CDR1 is MGHRA and CDR2 is YSYEKL. With 1 base removed from V and 3 bases from J, the gap between germline ends came to 13 bases. CDR3 sequence (DNA): TGCGCCAGCAGCCAAGGAAGCGACAGCCTCTACGAGCAGTACTTC. It is translated as CASSQGSDSLYEQYF.

The chain combines TRBV6-5 with TRBJ2-5, with 7 bases that match TRBD2. Germline loops: CDR1 MNHEY, CDR2 SVGAGI. This CDR3 is built from 14 residues. The V segment lost 7 bases and the J segment 5 bases; nucleotides outside the gene matches: 10. CDR3 sequence (DNA): TGTGCCAGCACCAGCCTAGCGGACCGGGAGACCCAGTACTTC. As protein: CASTSLADRETQYF.

J is TRBJ2-7 and V is TRBV3-1 (or the pseudogene TRBV3-2); no clear D. CDR3 length: 16 amino acids. Germline V lookup: CDR1 LGHDT, CDR2 YNNKEL (reference sequence). V lost 0 bases and J lost 8, with 20 bases in between. The DNA of the CDR3 is TGTGCCAGCAGCCAAGATCAATTGGTGTCACACACCAAGCAGTACTTC. This gives the protein CASSQDQLVSHTKQYF.